Sequencing of this TCR beta chain was carried out in a study of cytomegalovirus exposure and HLA in healthy donors. Donors showed nominal health when sampled, although they likely had unrecorded immune exposures. 13 Jbeta primers and 60 Vbeta primers were used for the PCR. Data came from immunoSEQ multiplex PCR; TCRdb stores just in-frame clones and leaves some out. The data hold 130,000 or so clones, with more than 65% observed a single time. Germline loops: CDR1 KGHSH, CDR2 LQKENI. The CDR3 covers 13 residues. V was shortened by 3 bases and J by 6 bases, with 8 bases between the two germline ends. The specimen sequenced was PBMCs. The chain links TRBV18 to TRBJ1-4; D gene ambiguous. The TCR was taken from a woman under 30 in good health and CMV-seronegative. CDR3 DNA sequence: TGTGCCAGCTCACCCCGGAGAGATGAAAAACTGTTTTTT. Protein: CASSPRRDEKLFF.